This T cell receptor (beta chain) stems from a study of cytomegalovirus exposure and HLA in healthy donors. This CDR3 has 15 amino acids. V lost 1 base to trimming and J lost 2 bases; unmatched junction nucleotides: 2. Germline values: CDR1 MDHEN, CDR2 SYDVKM. In the PCR, 60 Vbeta and 13 Jbeta primers were used. Repertoires were generated with immunoSEQ multiplex PCR, while TCRdb's copy carries only in-frame clones and drops some. This sample has tens of thousands of clones, with roughly 78% found just once. Note on this clone: Its antigen is currently unknown.

Notes on the study in general: Researchers reported in a later analysis that common viral pathogens appeared linked to several top clusters. The study designated roughly 150 TCR beta chains cytomegalovirus-associated.

The sample taken for sequencing was PBMCs. The V call is TRBV28, the J call TRBJ2-5; 9 bases are shared with TRBD2. This receptor was identified in a man between 18 and 29 years old in good health and CMV-seronegative. The DNA of the CDR3 is TGTGCCAGCAGTTTATCTAGCGGGATTCAAGAGACCCAGTACTTC. Translating gives CASSLSSGIQETQYF.